This T cell receptor (beta chain) was recorded in a study of CD8 T cells in Susac syndrome. As for the study in general: Patients with Susac syndrome, at blood draw, were therapy-naive, on corticosteroids, or on intravenous immunoglobulin alone. Study findings and constraints: CD8+ clonal expansion in Susac was maximal in TEMRA cells and in active patients.

As regards this clonotype: Its antigen is currently unknown.

The V gene end was trimmed by 2 bases and the J gene end by 0 bases; junction bases not matched to a gene: 7. This CDR3 has 17 amino acids. Germline V lookup: CDR1 SGHRS, CDR2 YFSETQ. The RNA input was roughly 0.45 to 1 ug, and it was reverse transcribed with random hexamers. It was immunoSEQ multiplex PCR that amplified TCR beta CDR3 across 54 Vbeta and 13 Jbeta. TCRdb ran MiXCR on the immunoSEQ multiplex PCR reads and lists one entry per CDR3 protein. The sample gives about 24,000 distinct CDR3 sequences, over 85% of which show up once; approximately 0.63% is in the top ten. Sequenced: CD8+ T cells from PBMCs. The rearrangement links TRBV5-1 to TRBJ1-4, with 7 bases identical to TRBD1. The sequence was collected from a human donor with Susac syndrome. CDR3 coding DNA: TGCGCCAGCAGCTTTGAGGGGACAGATGCAACTAATGAAAAACTGTTTTTT. Translation gives CASSFEGTDATNEKLFF.